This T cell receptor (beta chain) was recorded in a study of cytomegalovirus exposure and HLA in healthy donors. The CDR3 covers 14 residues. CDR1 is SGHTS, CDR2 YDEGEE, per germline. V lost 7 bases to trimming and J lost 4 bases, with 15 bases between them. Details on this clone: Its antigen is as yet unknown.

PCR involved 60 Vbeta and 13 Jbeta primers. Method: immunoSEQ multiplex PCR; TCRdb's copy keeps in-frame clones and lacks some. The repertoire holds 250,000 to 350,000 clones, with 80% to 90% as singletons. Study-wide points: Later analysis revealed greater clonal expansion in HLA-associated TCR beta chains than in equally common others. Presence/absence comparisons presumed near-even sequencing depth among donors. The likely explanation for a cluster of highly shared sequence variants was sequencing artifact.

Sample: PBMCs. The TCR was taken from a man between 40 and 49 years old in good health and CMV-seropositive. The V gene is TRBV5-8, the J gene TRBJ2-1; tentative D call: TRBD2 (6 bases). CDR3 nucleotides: TGTGCCAGCGGATTCGTTAGCGGATACAATGAGCAGTTCTTC. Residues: CASGFVSGYNEQFF.